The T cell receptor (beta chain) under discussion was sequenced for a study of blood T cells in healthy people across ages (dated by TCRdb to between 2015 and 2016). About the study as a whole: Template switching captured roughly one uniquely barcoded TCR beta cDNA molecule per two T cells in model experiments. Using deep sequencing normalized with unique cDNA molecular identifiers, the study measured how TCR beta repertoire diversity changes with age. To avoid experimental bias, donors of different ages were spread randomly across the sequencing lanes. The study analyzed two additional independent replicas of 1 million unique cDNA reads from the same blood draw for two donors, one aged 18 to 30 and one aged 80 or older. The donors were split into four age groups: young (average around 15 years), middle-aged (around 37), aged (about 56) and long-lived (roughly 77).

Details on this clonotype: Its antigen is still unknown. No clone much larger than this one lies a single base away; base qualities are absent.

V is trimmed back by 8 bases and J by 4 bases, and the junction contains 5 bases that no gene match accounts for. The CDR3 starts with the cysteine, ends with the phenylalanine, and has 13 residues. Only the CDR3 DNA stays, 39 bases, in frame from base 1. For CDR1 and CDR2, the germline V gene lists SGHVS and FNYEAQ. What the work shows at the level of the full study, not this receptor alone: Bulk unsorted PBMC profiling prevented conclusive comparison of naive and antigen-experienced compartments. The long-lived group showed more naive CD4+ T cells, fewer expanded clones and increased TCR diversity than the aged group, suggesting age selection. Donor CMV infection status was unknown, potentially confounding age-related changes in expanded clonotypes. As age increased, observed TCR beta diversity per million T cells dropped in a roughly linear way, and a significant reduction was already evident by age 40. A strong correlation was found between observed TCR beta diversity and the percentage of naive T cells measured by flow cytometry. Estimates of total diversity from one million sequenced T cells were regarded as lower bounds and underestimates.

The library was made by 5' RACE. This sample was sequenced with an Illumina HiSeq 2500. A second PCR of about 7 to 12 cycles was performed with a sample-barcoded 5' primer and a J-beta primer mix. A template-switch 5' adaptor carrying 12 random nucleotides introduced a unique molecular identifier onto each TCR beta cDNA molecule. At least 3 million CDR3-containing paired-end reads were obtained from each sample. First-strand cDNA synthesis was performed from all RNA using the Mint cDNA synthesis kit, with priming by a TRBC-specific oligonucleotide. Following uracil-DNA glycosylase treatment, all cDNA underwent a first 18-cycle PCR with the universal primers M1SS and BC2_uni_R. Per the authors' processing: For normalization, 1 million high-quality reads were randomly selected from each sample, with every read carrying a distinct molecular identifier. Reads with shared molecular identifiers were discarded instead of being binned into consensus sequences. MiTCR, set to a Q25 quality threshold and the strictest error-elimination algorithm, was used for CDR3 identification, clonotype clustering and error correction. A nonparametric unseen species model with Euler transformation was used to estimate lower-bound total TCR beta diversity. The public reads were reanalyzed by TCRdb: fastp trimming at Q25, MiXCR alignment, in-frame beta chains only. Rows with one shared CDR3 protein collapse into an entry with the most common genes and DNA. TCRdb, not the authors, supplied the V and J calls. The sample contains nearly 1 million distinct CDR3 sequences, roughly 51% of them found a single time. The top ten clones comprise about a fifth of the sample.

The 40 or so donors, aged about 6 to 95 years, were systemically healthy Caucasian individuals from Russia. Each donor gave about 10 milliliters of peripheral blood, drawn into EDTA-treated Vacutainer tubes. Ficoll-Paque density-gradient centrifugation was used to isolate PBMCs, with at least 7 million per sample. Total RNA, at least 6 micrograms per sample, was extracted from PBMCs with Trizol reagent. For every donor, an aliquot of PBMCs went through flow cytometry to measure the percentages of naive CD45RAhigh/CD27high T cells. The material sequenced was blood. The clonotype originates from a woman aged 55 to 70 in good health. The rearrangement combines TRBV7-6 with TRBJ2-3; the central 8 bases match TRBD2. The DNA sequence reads TGTGCCAGCGGAGCGGGAGCCGCAGATACGCAGTATTTT. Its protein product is CASGAGAADTQYF.